This entry lists 28 T cell receptor beta chains sequenced from one sample in a study of T cell responses to AZD1222 COVID-19 vaccine. Measured with immunoSEQ multiplex PCR; TCRdb has only the in-frame clones, and not every one. The sample holds 150,000 to 200,000 clones, roughly 92% seen once. The specimen comprised peripheral blood, sampled 28 days after the second AZD1222 dose. Receptors were obtained from an adult who received the AZD1222 COVID-19 vaccine.

V and J are TRBV4-3 and TRBJ2-6; D is unresolved. The germline V gene encodes CDR1 LGHNA and CDR2 YSLEER. With 3 bases removed from V and 2 bases from J, the gap between germline ends came to 11 bases. This CDR3 has 16 amino acids. CDR3 in amino acids: CASSQARSTGANVLTF. Here the CDR3 DNA reads TGCGCCAGCAGCCAGGCACGGTCGACTGGGGCCAACGTCCTGACTTTC.

The chain links TRBV4-1 to TRBJ1-4; D uncertain. This CDR3 has 15 residues. The V gene lost 2 bases and the J gene lost 0 bases, with 7 bases spanning the gap. Germline CDR1 and CDR2: MGHRA and YSYEKL. This CDR3 is CASSQPTATNEKLFF. The CDR3 coding sequence is TGCGCCAGCAGCCAACCGACGGCAACTAATGAAAAACTGTTTTTT.

This clone was counted a single time. The V call is TRBV18, the J call TRBJ2-1; 7 nucleotides match TRBD1. After removal of 5 bases from V and 2 bases from J, the junction contained 3 bases not matched to a gene. Looked up from germline, CDR1 is KGHSH and CDR2 is LQKENI. The CDR3 consists of 14 residues. The chain's CDR3 is CASSTDRTYNEQFF. CDR3 nucleotides: TGTGCCAGCTCAACGGACAGGACCTACAATGAGCAGTTCTTC.

The V gene is TRBV18, the J gene TRBJ2-7, with D tentatively TRBD1 (5 bases). V shed 3 bases and J shed 3 bases, with 9 bases lying between them. This CDR3 comprises 13 residues. The germline V gene has CDR1 KGHSH and CDR2 LQKENI. CDR3 nucleotides: TGTGCCAGCTCACCGGGGCAGAACTACGAGCAGTACTTC. The encoded protein is CASSPGQNYEQYF.

The chain recombines TRBV28 with TRBJ2-5; tentatively, D is TRBD1 (6 bases). The CDR3 covers 13 residues. The germline CDR1 and CDR2 sequences are MDHEN and SYDVKM. V was clipped by 5 bases and J by 2 bases, with 9 bases between them. The CDR3 DNA follows: TGTGCCAGCAGTCCTGGACAGCAAGAGACCCAGTACTTC. It is translated as CASSPGQQETQYF.

This clone was observed a single time. In DNA, the CDR3 is TGTGCCAGCCTTCAGGGGAACACCGGGGAGCTGTTTTTT. It yields the protein CASLQGNTGELFF. The chain employs TRBV14 and TRBJ2-2, with D possibly being TRBD1 (5 bases). CDR3 length: 13 amino acids. Trimming cost V 8 bases and J 1 base, with 8 bases left between them. Germline assignment: CDR1 SGHDN and CDR2 FVKESK.

J is TRBJ2-5 and V is TRBV10-3, with TRBD2 matching 9 bases. After removal of 0 bases from V and 5 bases from J, the junction contained 4 bases not matched to a gene. Germline V gene lookup returns CDR1 ENHRY and CDR2 SYGVKD. The CDR3 extends over 15 amino acids. CDR3 in DNA: TGTGCCATCAGTGAGTCTAGGACTAGCGCCGAGACCCAGTACTTC. This codes for CAISESRTSAETQYF.

This sequence joins TRBV9 and TRBJ2-3, with a weak D call TRBD2 (6 bases). Germline assignment: CDR1 SGDLS and CDR2 YYNGEE. The V gene lost 10 bases and the J gene lost 2 bases, with 23 bases spanning the gap. CDR3 length equals 16 residues. CDR3 protein: CAGEPRGRGLTDTQYF. CDR3 nucleotides: TGTGCCGGGGAGCCCCGAGGCCGGGGACTCACAGATACGCAGTATTTT.

CDR3: CASSPAGTGGYGYTF. The CDR3 nucleotides read TGTGCCAGCAGCCCGGCCGGGACAGGGGGCTATGGCTACACCTTC. The genes are TRBV3-1 (or the pseudogene TRBV3-2) and TRBJ1-2; TRBD1 aligns across 11 bases. J lost 4 bases, V lost 4 bases, and 5 bases had no gene match. Germline V gives CDR1 LGHDT, CDR2 YNNKEL (reference sequence). This CDR3 is built from 15 residues.

This rearrangement joins TRBV18 to TRBJ1-3; no clear D. The V and J ends lost 4 bases and 0 bases respectively, with 19 bases between them. Germline-derived CDR1 and CDR2 are KGHSH and LQKENI. CDR3 size: 18 residues. The CDR3 nucleotides read TGTGCCAGCTCACGGTTAATGTCGGGGAACCCCTCTGGAAACACCATATATTTT. It encodes CASSRLMSGNPSGNTIYF. Full variable domain (remainder filled in from reference TRBV18 and TRBJ1-3): NAGVMQNPRHLVRRRGQEARLRCSPMKGHSHVYWYRQLPEEGLKFMVYLQKENIIDESGMPKERFSAEFPKEGPSILRIQQVVRGDSAAYFCASSRLMSGNPSGNTIYFGEGSWLTVV.

The count of this clone is one. The chain has TRBV19 and TRBJ2-7; 9 nucleotides agree with TRBD1. The CDR3 runs 15 residues. The V gene's germline CDR1 is LNHDA and CDR2 SQIVND (reference sequence). V shed 6 bases and J 4 bases; nucleotides not matched to a gene: 10. The CDR3, as DNA: TGTGCCAGTAGCCCCTCGACAGGGGGAAAGTACGAGCAGTACTTC. Translating it yields CASSPSTGGKYEQYF.

The V and J genes are TRBV6-4 and TRBJ1-5; D uncertain. From germline, CDR1 is MRHNA and CDR2 SNTAGT. This CDR3 has 13 residues. Trimming removed 4 bases at V and 1 base at J, with 5 bases between. In DNA, the CDR3 is TGTGCCAGCAGTGTGGGAAGCAATCAGCCCCAGCATTTT. This gives the protein CASSVGSNQPQHF.

The V gene is TRBV27, the J gene TRBJ2-7, with 7 bases that match TRBD1. The germline CDR1 and CDR2 sequences are MNHEY and SMNVEV (reference sequence). The CDR3 is 14 residues long. J gave up 3 bases and V 4 bases, and 6 bases lay outside the gene matches. The CDR3 region has the DNA TGTGCCAGCAGTTCCCGGACAGGCGTCTACGAGCAGTACTTC. It codes for CASSSRTGVYEQYF.

The chain carries TRBV6-5 and TRBJ1-2; 8 positions agree with TRBD1. The CDR3 has 16 amino acids. Looked up from germline, CDR1 is MNHEY and CDR2 is SVGAGI. V shed 0 bases and J 2 bases; nucleotides not matched to a gene: 5. The CDR3 loop is CASSYSPGQANYGYTF. In nucleotides, the CDR3 is TGTGCCAGCAGTTACTCCCCGGGACAGGCCAACTATGGCTACACCTTC.

The V gene is TRBV5-6, the J gene TRBJ1-2; TRBD1 might be the D (6 bases). Germline V gene sequence: CDR1 SGHDT, CDR2 YYEEEE. The CDR3 spans 12 residues. Between the trimmed V and J ends, which lost 2 bases and 8 bases, there was a span of 10 bases. This CDR3 reads CASSFGGRGYTF. CDR3 nucleotides: TGTGCCAGCAGCTTCGGGGGCCGCGGCTACACCTTC.

The gene calls are TRBV7-2 and TRBJ1-2; the D is unclear. The CDR3 is 15 residues long. Germline assignment: CDR1 SGHTA and CDR2 FQGNSA. Between the trimmed V and J ends, which lost 1 base and 5 bases, there was a span of 14 bases. The CDR3 loop is CASSLEYSSIYGYTF. DNA of the CDR3: TGTGCCAGCAGCTTAGAGTACAGTAGTATTTATGGCTACACCTTC.

The V and J genes are TRBV5-4 and TRBJ2-1; 7 nucleotides align to TRBD2. This CDR3 has 14 amino acids. V lost 0 bases to trimming and J lost 6 bases; unmatched junction nucleotides: 3. Germline lookup yields CDR1 SGHNT and CDR2 YYREEE (reference sequence). CDR3 protein: CASSLDGTINEQFF. The CDR3 nucleotides are TGTGCCAGCAGCTTGGACGGGACTATCAATGAGCAGTTCTTC.

Comments on this clone: Compared with germline, one end of the junction differs, possibly owing to a read error. The genes are TRBV14 and TRBJ2-5, with D possibly being TRBD2 (5 bases). This CDR3 has 14 residues. Germline CDR1 SGHDN, CDR2 FVKESK. The CDR3 DNA sequence: TGTGCCAGCAACCAAGGCCAGGCGGGAGAGACCCAGTACTTC. Translating gives CASNQGQAGETQYF.

This chain joins TRBV28 and TRBJ1-5, with 8 nucleotides matching TRBD1. J lost 2 bases, V lost 8 bases, and 2 bases had no gene match. The CDR3 sequence is 13 residues long. CDR1 is MDHEN and CDR2 is SYDVKM in the germline V gene. Written as DNA, the CDR3 is TGTGCCAGCGAGACAGGGGGCAATCAGCCCCAGCATTTT. It yields the protein CASETGGNQPQHF.

The rearrangement links TRBV4-2 to TRBJ1-1; no definite D call. In germline, CDR1 is LGHNA, CDR2 YNFKEQ. The V end was cut by 4 bases, the J end by 2 bases, with 14 bases between. There are 15 residues in the CDR3. This CDR3 reads CASSPGGGSNTEAFF. The CDR3, as DNA: TGTGCCAGCAGCCCTGGCGGCGGATCTAACACTGAAGCTTTCTTT.

The CDR3 region is CASSWNSGLEAFF. CDR3 bases: TGTGCCAGCAGCTGGAATTCAGGGCTTGAAGCTTTCTTT. The V call is TRBV6-2 or TRBV6-3, the J call TRBJ1-1; possibly TRBD1 for D (5 bases). The germline V gene encodes CDR1 MNHEY and CDR2 SVGEGT. The CDR3 has 13 amino acids. V gave up 6 bases and J gave up 7 bases, with 15 bases separating them.

A few counts support this clone. The V and J genes are TRBV7-2 and TRBJ2-3; tentatively, D is TRBD1 (5 bases). V lost 3 bases and J 3 bases, leaving 7 bases between the germline ends. CDR1 is SGHTA and CDR2 is FQGNSA in the germline V gene. CDR3 length equals 13 residues. The chain's CDR3 is CASSFRVTDTQYF. CDR3 DNA sequence: TGTGCCAGCAGCTTCAGGGTGACAGATACGCAGTATTTT.

The V gene is TRBV5-6, the J gene TRBJ2-1; D not certain. The CDR3 is made up of 13 amino acids. V lost 3 bases and J lost 1, with 5 bases in between. Germline CDR1 and CDR2: SGHDT and YYEEEE. In nucleotides, the CDR3 is TGTGCCAGCAGCTGGGTTTCCTACAATGAGCAGTTCTTC. Protein: CASSWVSYNEQFF.

The chain joins TRBV3-1 (or the pseudogene TRBV3-2) to TRBJ1-5, with unresolved D. Trimming removed 1 base from V and 3 bases from J, with 13 bases in between. Germline CDR1 reads LGHDT; CDR2 reads YNNKEL (reference sequence). This CDR3 has 16 residues. The CDR3 region has the DNA TGTGCCAGCAGCCAAGGGCCGGGTGTAATCAATCAGCCCCAGCATTTT. Translating gives CASSQGPGVINQPQHF.

The CDR3 nucleotides are TGCGCCAGCAGCCAAGTTGCGGGATTCGGAGATCAGCCCCAGCATTTT. Translated, it gives CASSQVAGFGDQPQHF. The V and J genes are TRBV4-1 and TRBJ1-5; D is uncertain. Germline V gene data show CDR1 as MGHRA and CDR2 as YSYEKL. Trimming removed 1 base at V and 5 bases at J, with 15 bases between. There are 16 residues in the CDR3.

This rearrangement joins TRBV5-5 to TRBJ1-3; 7 bases map to TRBD1. Germline lookup yields CDR1 SGHKS and CDR2 YYEKEE (reference sequence). The ends lost 2 bases at V and 8 bases at J; junction bases unmatched: 7. This CDR3 is built from 14 residues. The CDR3 coding sequence is TGTGCCAGCAGCTTCGACAGGGCGAGGGACACCATATATTTT. Translation gives CASSFDRARDTIYF.

This chain joins TRBV3-1 (or the pseudogene TRBV3-2) and TRBJ1-2, with unresolved D. Germline CDR1 is LGHDT and CDR2 is YNNKEL (reference sequence). CDR3 length: 15 residues. V was shortened by 0 bases and J by 4 bases, with 12 bases between the two germline ends. This CDR3 is CASSQDTWTAYGYTF. The CDR3 region has the DNA TGTGCCAGCAGCCAAGATACGTGGACGGCCTATGGCTACACCTTC.

This chain's CDR3 is CASMAGSNQPQHF. As DNA, the CDR3 is TGTGCCAGCATGGCAGGCAGCAATCAGCCCCAGCATTTT. The chain has TRBV6-6 and TRBJ1-5; D not certain. The CDR3 has 13 residues. Trimming removed 7 bases at V and 1 base at J, with 8 bases between. Germline CDR1 reads MNHNY; CDR2 reads SVGAGI (reference sequence).